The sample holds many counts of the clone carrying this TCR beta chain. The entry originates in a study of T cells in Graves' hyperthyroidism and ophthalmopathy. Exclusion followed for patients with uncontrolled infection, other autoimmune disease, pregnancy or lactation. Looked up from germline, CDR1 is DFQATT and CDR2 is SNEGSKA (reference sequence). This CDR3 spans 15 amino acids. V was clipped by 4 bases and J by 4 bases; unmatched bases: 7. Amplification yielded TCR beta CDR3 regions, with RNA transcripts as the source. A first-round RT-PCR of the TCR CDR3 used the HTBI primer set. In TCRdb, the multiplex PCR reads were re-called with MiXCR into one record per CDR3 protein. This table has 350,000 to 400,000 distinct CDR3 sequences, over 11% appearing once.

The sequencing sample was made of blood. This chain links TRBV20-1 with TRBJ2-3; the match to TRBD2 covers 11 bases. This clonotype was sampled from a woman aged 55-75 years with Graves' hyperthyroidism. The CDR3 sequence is CSATGTSGEPDTQYF. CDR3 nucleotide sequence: TGCAGTGCTACCGGGACTAGCGGAGAGCCAGATACGCAGTATTTT.